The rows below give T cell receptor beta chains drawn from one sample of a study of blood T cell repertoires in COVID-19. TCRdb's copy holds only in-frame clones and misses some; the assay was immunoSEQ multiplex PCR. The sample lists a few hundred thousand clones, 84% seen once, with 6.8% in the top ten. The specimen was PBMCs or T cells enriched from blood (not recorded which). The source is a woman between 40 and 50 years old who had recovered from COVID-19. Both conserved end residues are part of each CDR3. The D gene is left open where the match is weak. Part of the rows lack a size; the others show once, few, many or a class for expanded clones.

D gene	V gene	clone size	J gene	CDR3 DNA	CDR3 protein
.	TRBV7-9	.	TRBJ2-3	TGTGCCAGCAGCCGACAGTCGTCTAGCACAGATACGCAGTATTTT	CASSRQSSSTDTQYF
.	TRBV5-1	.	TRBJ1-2	TGCGCCAGCAGCTCAGGAGGGAGGGAATACTATGGCTACACCTTC	CASSSGGREYYGYTF
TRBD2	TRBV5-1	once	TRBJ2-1	TGCGCCAGCAGGGGACTAGCGGGCACAGGTGAGCAGTTCTTC	CASRGLAGTGEQFF
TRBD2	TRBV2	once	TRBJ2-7	TGTGCCAGCGGACTAGCGGACTCCTACGAGCAGTACTTC	CASGLADSYEQYF
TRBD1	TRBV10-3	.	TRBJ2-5	TGTGCCATCAGTGAGCTGGGACAGGGGTGGCAAGAGACCCAGTACTTC	CAISELGQGWQETQYF
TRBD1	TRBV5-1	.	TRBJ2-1	TGCGCCAGCAGCTCAGACAGGGGCAATGAGCAGTTCTTC	CASSSDRGNEQFF
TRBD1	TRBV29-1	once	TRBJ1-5	TGCAGCGTTGGAGGGACAGATGGCAATCAGCCCCAGCATTTT	CSVGGTDGNQPQHF
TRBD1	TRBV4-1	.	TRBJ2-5	TGCGCCAGCACGCCACGTCAGGGGGCCCAAGAGACCCAGTACTTC	CASTPRQGAQETQYF
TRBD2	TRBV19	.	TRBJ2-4	TGTGCCAGTAGTATAGATGGGACTAGCGGTCTAGCCAAAAACATTCAGTACTTC	CASSIDGTSGLAKNIQYF
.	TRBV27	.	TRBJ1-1	TGTGCCAGCAGTTTACTCGGGGAGGGCCCGAGCTATGAAGCTTTCTTT	CASSLLGEGPSYEAFF
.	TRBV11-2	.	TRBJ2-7	TGTGCCAGCAGCAAGGGGCATTCAGGGGTGTCCTACGAGCAGTACTTC	CASSKGHSGVSYEQYF
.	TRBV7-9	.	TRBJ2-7	TGTGCCAGCAGCTCCGGGGTCTACGAGCAGTACTTC	CASSSGVYEQYF
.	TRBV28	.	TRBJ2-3	TGTGCCAGCACCACTCGCCAAGGACTTCCAGATACGCAGTATTTT	CASTTRQGLPDTQYF
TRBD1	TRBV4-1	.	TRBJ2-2	TGCGCCAGCAGCCAAGATGTTTGGCGGACAGGGGTCACCGGGGAGCTGTTTTTT	CASSQDVWRTGVTGELFF
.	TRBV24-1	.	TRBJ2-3	TGTGCCACCAGTGATTCCAGCCGAGGAACAGATACGCAGTATTTT	CATSDSSRGTDTQYF
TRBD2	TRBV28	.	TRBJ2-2	TGTGCCAGCAGTTTGGCGGGAGGGCCCGCCGGGGAGCTGTTTTTT	CASSLAGGPAGELFF
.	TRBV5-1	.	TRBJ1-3	TGCGCCAGCAGCTCAGGGTCTGGAAACACCATATATTTT	CASSSGSGNTIYF
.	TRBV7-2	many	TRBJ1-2	TGTGCCAGCAGCTTAGTACAGAGCTATGGCTACACCTTC	CASSLVQSYGYTF
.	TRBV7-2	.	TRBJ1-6	TGTGCCAGCAGCATCCGACTTTCGGAGAGCTCCTATAATTCACCCCTCCACTTT	CASSIRLSESSYNSPLHF
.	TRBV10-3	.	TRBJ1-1	TGTGCCGCCTCAGGTCGAGACACTGAAGCTTTCTTT	CAASGRDTEAFF
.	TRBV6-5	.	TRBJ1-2	TGTGCCAGCAGTTACCGGGACACCGGTAACTATGGCTACACCTTC	CASSYRDTGNYGYTF
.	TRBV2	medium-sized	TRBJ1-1	TGTGCCAGCAAACCAGGGATCCTCCCAGGTGAAGCTTTCTTT	CASKPGILPGEAFF
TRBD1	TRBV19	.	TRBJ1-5	TGTGCCAGTAGTATAGGGTCAGGGGGGACCAATCAGCCCCAGCATTTT	CASSIGSGGTNQPQHF
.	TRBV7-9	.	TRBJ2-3	TGTGCCAGCAGCTTAGGACTTTCCACAGATACGCAGTATTTT	CASSLGLSTDTQYF
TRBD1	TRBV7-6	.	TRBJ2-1	TGTGCCAGCAGCTTCCAGGGGGCGATGGGCAATGAGCAGTTCTTC	CASSFQGAMGNEQFF
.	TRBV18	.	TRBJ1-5	TGTGCCAGCTCACCTTCCAGTAATCAGCCCCAGCATTTT	CASSPSSNQPQHF
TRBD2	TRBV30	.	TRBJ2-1	TGTGCCTGGAGTGCCCGAACTAGCGGGAGGGCCTACAATGAGCAGTTCTTC	CAWSARTSGRAYNEQFF
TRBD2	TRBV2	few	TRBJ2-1	TGTGCCAGCAGTAGGACTAGCGGGAGGGCCGGTTCACATGAGCAGTTCTTC	CASSRTSGRAGSHEQFF
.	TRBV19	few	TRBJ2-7	TGTGCCAGTAGACAGCCAGGGGACAACGAGCAGTACTTC	CASRQPGDNEQYF
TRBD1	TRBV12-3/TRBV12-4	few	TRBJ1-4	TGTGCCAGCAGTTTATACAGGGGGGAAAAACTGTTTTTT	CASSLYRGEKLFF
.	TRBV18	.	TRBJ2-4	TGTGCCAGCTCACCAGGGGGCGGGTTTGACAAAAACATTCAGTACTTC	CASSPGGGFDKNIQYF
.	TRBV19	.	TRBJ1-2	TGTGCCAGTAGTAGCGGGACCTTGGATGGCTACACCTTC	CASSSGTLDGYTF
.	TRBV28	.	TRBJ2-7	TGTGCCAGCAGTTCCACAGGGTATGAGCAGTACTTC	CASSSTGYEQYF
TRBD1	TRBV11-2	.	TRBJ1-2	TGTGCCAGCAGCCTGGGGGGACAGGGGGTCGGCTACACCTTC	CASSLGGQGVGYTF
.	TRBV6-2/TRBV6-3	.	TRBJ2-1	TGTGCCAGCAGTTACGGAGCGGGCTACAATGAGCAGTTCTTC	CASSYGAGYNEQFF
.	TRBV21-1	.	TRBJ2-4	TGTGCCAGCAGCAAAGAGACTAGCGGGAGTGCCTTTGACAAAAACATTCAGTACTTC	CASSKETSGSAFDKNIQYF
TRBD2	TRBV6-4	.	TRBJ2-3	TGTGCCAGCAGTGCCTCGAGCGGGAGTCCAGATACGCAGTATTTT	CASSASSGSPDTQYF
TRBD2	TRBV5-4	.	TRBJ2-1	TGTGCCAGCAGCCTCGGACTAGCGCAAAGGAATGAGCAGTTCTTC	CASSLGLAQRNEQFF
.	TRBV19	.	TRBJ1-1	TGTGCCAGTAGAGACTTCCAGGGGATGGCTGAAGCTTTCTTT	CASRDFQGMAEAFF
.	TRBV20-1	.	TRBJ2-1	TGCAGTGCTAGTAGGCAGGGCAATGAGCAGTTCTTC	CSASRQGNEQFF
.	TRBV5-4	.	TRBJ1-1	TGTGCCAGCAGCTTGTCACGGCTGGGGAGCACTGAAGCTTTCTTT	CASSLSRLGSTEAFF
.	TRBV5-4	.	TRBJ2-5	TGTGCCAGCAGCCCGACACTAGACCGACAAGAGACCCAGTACTTC	CASSPTLDRQETQYF
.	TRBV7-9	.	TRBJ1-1	TGTGCCAGCACAAAAGTGGGGGGAACTGAAGCTTTCTTT	CASTKVGGTEAFF
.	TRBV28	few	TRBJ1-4	TGTGCCAGCAGTTTACCGACAGGTCCTAATGAAAAACTGTTTTTT	CASSLPTGPNEKLFF
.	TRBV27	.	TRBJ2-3	TGTGCCAGCAGTAATCGACAGGGCACAGATACGCAGTATTTT	CASSNRQGTDTQYF
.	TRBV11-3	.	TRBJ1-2	TGTGCCAGCAGCCCAGCGGGGGGAGGCTATGGCTACACCTTC	CASSPAGGGYGYTF
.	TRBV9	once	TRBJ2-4	TGTGCCAGCAGCGTAGATTCGGGGAACATTCAGTACTTC	CASSVDSGNIQYF
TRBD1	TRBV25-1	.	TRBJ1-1	TGTGCCAGCATGACAGGGGTAGAAGCTTTCTTT	CASMTGVEAFF
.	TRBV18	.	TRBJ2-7	TGTGCCAGCTCGTCCGTAGGGGGCTACGAGCAGTACTTC	CASSSVGGYEQYF
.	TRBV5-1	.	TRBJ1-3	TGCGCCAGCAGCTTGGTACCAGAAGGAAACACCATATATTTT	CASSLVPEGNTIYF
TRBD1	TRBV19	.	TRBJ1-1	TGTGCCAGTAGTCGGACAGGGGGGATCGCAGCTTTCTTT	CASSRTGGIAAFF
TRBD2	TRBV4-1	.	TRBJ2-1	TGCGCCAGCAGCCAAGAAGCGGGAGGGCCGGGGGACTTTAAGCAGTTCTTC	CASSQEAGGPGDFKQFF
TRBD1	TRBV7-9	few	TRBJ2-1	TGTGCCAGCAGCTCACCGGGGGACAGGGCCAATGAGCAGTTCTTC	CASSSPGDRANEQFF
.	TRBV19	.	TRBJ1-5	TGTGCCAGTAGTATAACGGGAGGTGGGGCCCAGCATTTT	CASSITGGGAQHF
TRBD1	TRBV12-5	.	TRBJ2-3	TGTGCTAGTGGTCCCGGACAGGGGGCGTTAAAAGTTAGCACAGATACGCAGTATTTT	CASGPGQGALKVSTDTQYF
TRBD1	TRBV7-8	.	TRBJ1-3	TGTGCCAGCAGCCGACAGGGCTATGGAAACACCATATATTTT	CASSRQGYGNTIYF
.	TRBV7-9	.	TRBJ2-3	TGTGCCAGCAGCTCAGGGGGGCAGGGCACAGATACGCAGTATTTT	CASSSGGQGTDTQYF
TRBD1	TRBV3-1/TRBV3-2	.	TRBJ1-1	TGTGCCAGCAGCCTTCCCGGGACAGGGGAGAGGAACACTGAAGCTTTCTTT	CASSLPGTGERNTEAFF
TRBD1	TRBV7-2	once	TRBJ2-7	TGTGCCAGCAGCGACCGGGACAGGGGGCCCTACGAGCAGTACTTC	CASSDRDRGPYEQYF
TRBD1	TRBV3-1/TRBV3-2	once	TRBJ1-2	TGTGCCAGCAGCATTCGACAGGGCAACTATGGCTACACCTTC	CASSIRQGNYGYTF